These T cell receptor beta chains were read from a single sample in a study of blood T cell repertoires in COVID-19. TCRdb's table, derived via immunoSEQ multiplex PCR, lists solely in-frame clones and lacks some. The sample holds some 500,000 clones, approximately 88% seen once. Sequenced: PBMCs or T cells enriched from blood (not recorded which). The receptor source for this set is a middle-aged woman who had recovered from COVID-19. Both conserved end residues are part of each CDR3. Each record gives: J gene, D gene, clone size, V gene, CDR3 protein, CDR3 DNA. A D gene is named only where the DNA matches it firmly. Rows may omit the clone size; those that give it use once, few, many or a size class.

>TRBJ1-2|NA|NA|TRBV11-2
CASSHTTGQPRRYTF
TGTGCCAGCAGCCACACAACCGGACAGCCCAGGCGCTACACCTTC
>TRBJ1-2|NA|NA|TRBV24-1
CATRLGAGGYTF
TGTGCCACCAGGCTAGGGGCAGGAGGCTACACCTTC
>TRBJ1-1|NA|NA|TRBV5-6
CASRFRGKNTEAFF
TGTGCCAGCAGGTTCCGAGGGAAGAACACTGAAGCTTTCTTT
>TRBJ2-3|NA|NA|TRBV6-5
CASRAGTDTQYF
TGTGCCAGCAGGGCGGGCACAGATACGCAGTATTTT
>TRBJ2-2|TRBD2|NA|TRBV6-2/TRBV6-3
CASSYLPTSGIYTGELFF
TGTGCCAGCAGTTACCTGCCGACTAGCGGGATATATACCGGGGAGCTGTTTTTT
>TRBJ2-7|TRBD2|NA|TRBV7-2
CASSYSGSNSEQYF
TGTGCCAGCAGCTATAGCGGGAGTAACAGCGAGCAGTACTTC
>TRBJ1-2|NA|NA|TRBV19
CASTTGYGYTF
TGTGCCAGTACAACGGGGTATGGCTACACCTTC
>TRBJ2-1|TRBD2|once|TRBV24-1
CATSQRLAESNEQFF
TGTGCCACCAGCCAAAGACTAGCGGAGAGCAATGAGCAGTTCTTC
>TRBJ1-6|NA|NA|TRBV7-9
CASSFDRNSPLHF
TGTGCCAGCAGCTTCGACAGGAATTCACCCCTCCACTTT
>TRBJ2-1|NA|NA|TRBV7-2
CASSLAAASSYNEQFF
TGTGCCAGCAGCTTAGCGGCGGCTAGCTCCTACAATGAGCAGTTCTTC
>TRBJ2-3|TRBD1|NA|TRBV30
CAWSITGGTDTQYF
TGTGCCTGGAGTATAACAGGGGGCACAGATACGCAGTATTTT
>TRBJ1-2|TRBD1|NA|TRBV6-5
CASSPTGDYGYTF
TGTGCCAGCAGCCCGACAGGGGACTATGGCTACACCTTC
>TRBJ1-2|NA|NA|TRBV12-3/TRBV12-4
CASSPRRYGYTF
TGTGCCAGCAGTCCCCGTCGCTATGGCTACACCTTC
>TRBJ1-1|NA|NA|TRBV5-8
CASSLNRDTEAFF
TGTGCCAGCAGCTTGAACAGGGACACTGAAGCTTTCTTT
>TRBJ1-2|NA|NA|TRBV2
CASSEAASHEGYTF
TGTGCCAGCAGTGAAGCTGCCTCTCATGAGGGCTACACCTTC
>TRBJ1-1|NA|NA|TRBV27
CASCETAMNTEAFF
TGTGCCAGCTGCGAGACAGCCATGAACACTGAAGCTTTCTTT
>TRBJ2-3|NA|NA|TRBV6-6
CASAPGVSADTQYF
TGTGCCAGCGCACCGGGTGTGTCCGCAGATACGCAGTATTTT
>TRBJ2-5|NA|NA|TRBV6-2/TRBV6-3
CASSYGAEQETQYF
TGTGCCAGCAGTTATGGGGCAGAACAAGAGACCCAGTACTTC
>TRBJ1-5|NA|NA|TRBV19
CASSIERGSNQPQHF
TGTGCCAGTAGTATAGAACGGGGGAGCAATCAGCCCCAGCATTTT